These 23 T cell receptor beta chains came from one sample sequenced in a study of cytomegalovirus exposure and HLA in healthy donors. The PCR was carried out with 60 Vbeta primers and 13 Jbeta primers. Produced via immunoSEQ multiplex PCR; TCRdb's table is partial and in-frame only. The data contain about 160,000 clones, 75% to 80% of them singletons. Sequencing used PBMCs. These receptors all stem from a woman in her 40s in good health and CMV-seropositive.

The chain has TRBV6-5 and TRBJ1-3; 9 positions agree with TRBD1. V shed 4 bases and J 0 bases; nucleotides not matched to a gene: 1. Germline lookup yields CDR1 MNHEY and CDR2 SVGAGI. The CDR3 contains 15 residues. The CDR3 DNA is TGTGCCAGCAGTTCGGACAGGGGCTCTGGAAACACCATATATTTT. It encodes CASSSDRGSGNTIYF.

The genes are TRBV19 and TRBJ2-3; a weak D match, TRBD2 (5 bases). V was trimmed by 5 bases and J by 3 bases, leaving 6 bases between them. The CDR3 consists of 12 residues. Germline lookup yields CDR1 LNHDA and CDR2 SQIVND (reference sequence). The CDR3 sequence is CASSEGTDTQYF. The CDR3 DNA sequence: TGTGCCAGTAGTGAGGGTACAGATACGCAGTATTTT.

This clone showed up just a few times. The chain recombines TRBV11-2 with TRBJ2-1; no firm D call. From germline, CDR1 is SGHAT and CDR2 FQNNGV. CDR3 length: 13 residues. Trimming took off 1 base at V and 6 bases at J, with 7 bases between the two ends. The CDR3 DNA follows: TGTGCCAGCAGCTTAGCCCACGGCAATGAGCAGTTCTTC. Its protein product is CASSLAHGNEQFF. Full variable domain (missing parts from reference TRBV11-2 and TRBJ2-1): EAGVAQSPRYKIIEKRQSVAFWCNPISGHATLYWYQQILGQGPKLLIQFQNNGVVDDSQLPKDRFSAERLKGVDSTLKIQPAKLEDSAVYLCASSLAHGNEQFFGPGTRLTVL.

The chain carries TRBV27 and TRBJ2-7, with a possible D match to TRBD1 (6 bases). The germline gives CDR1 MNHEY, CDR2 SMNVEV (reference sequence). V lost 7 bases and J 6 bases, leaving 19 bases between the germline ends. The CDR3 totals 14 residues. The CDR3 DNA reads TGTGCCAGCAATAAGGACAGTTCGGTTTCCGAGCAGTACTTC. Translating it yields CASNKDSSVSEQYF.

A few counts support this clone. The genes are TRBV6-5 and TRBJ1-2, with D tentatively TRBD1 (6 bases). Germline lookup yields CDR1 MNHEY and CDR2 SVGAGI. Trimming stripped 2 bases from V and 6 bases from J, with 10 bases between. There are 13 residues in the CDR3. CDR3 DNA: TGTGCCAGCAGTTACCAGGGGTCTGATGGCTACACCTTC. Translation gives CASSYQGSDGYTF.

The V gene is TRBV28, the J gene TRBJ1-1; 9 positions agree with TRBD1. The J segment lost 0 bases and the V segment lost 6 bases, leaving 8 bases of the junction unmatched. Per germline, CDR1 MDHEN and CDR2 SYDVKM. CDR3 length: 16 residues. CDR3 amino acids: CASSVRTGVMNTEAFF. The CDR3 nucleotides are TGTGCCAGCAGCGTCCGGACAGGGGTTATGAACACTGAAGCTTTCTTT.

The V gene is TRBV6-5, the J gene TRBJ1-5; D remains ambiguous. The CDR3 contains 15 residues. V was trimmed by 2 bases and J by 7 bases, leaving 15 bases between them. Germline values: CDR1 MNHEY, CDR2 SVGAGI. As DNA, the CDR3 is TGTGCCAGCAGTTACAAATGGGGAGGAAACCAGCCCCAGCATTTT. Amino acids: CASSYKWGGNQPQHF.

This clone was recorded a few times. The V gene is TRBV6-5, the J gene TRBJ2-3, with TRBD2 matching over 10 bases. V shed 3 bases and J 2 bases; nucleotides not matched to a gene: 5. CDR1 and CDR2 from the germline V gene are MNHEY and SVGAGI. The CDR3 has 16 amino acids. CDR3 sequence reads: CASSYSGLAYTDTQYF. The CDR3 DNA sequence: TGTGCCAGCAGTTATTCGGGACTAGCGTACACAGATACGCAGTATTTT.

Note on this clone: The junction departs from germline at one end; a sequencing error may be responsible. The chain joins TRBV7-9 to TRBJ1-1; the D is unclear. This CDR3 region has 12 residues. Per germline, CDR1 SEHNR and CDR2 FQNEAQ (reference sequence). CDR3 sequence reads: CSSSLGSAEAFF. The DNA for the CDR3 is TGTTCCAGCAGCTTAGGAAGCGCTGAAGCTTTCTTT.

The chain combines TRBV15 with TRBJ2-1; perhaps TRBD1 as D (5 bases). The CDR3 has 13 amino acids. The V gene's germline CDR1 is LNHNV and CDR2 YYDKDF (reference sequence). The V end was cut by 6 bases, the J end by 1 base, with 7 bases between. This CDR3 is CATRDSSYNEQFF. As DNA, the CDR3 is TGTGCCACCAGAGACAGTTCCTACAATGAGCAGTTCTTC.

V usage is TRBV20-1 and J usage is TRBJ1-1; possibly TRBD1 for D (6 bases). CDR3 size: 11 residues. The V end lost 6 bases, the J end lost 2 bases, and 7 bases lay between the germline ends. Germline values: CDR1 DFQATT, CDR2 SNEGSKA (reference sequence). The CDR3 is CSAGGNTEAFF. DNA of the CDR3: TGCAGTGCAGGGGGAAACACTGAAGCTTTCTTT.

The V gene is TRBV13, the J gene TRBJ2-2; 11 nucleotides agree with TRBD2. This CDR3 spans 17 amino acids. V shed 5 bases and J 7 bases; nucleotides not matched to a gene: 12. CDR1 PRHDT and CDR2 FYEKMQ come from the germline V gene (reference sequence). This CDR3 is CASSLRTSGPGDGELFF. In DNA form, the CDR3 reads TGTGCCAGCAGCCTTAGGACTAGCGGGCCCGGCGACGGGGAGCTGTTTTTT.

J is TRBJ2-2 and V is TRBV7-2; the match to TRBD1 covers 7 bases. Germline CDR1 and CDR2: SGHTA and FQGNSA. V shed 5 bases and J 1 base; nucleotides not matched to a gene: 4. CDR3 length equals 15 residues. This chain's CDR3 is CASSRRTGNTGELFF. The CDR3 nucleotides read TGTGCCAGCAGCCGAAGGACAGGGAACACCGGGGAGCTGTTTTTT.

This sequence joins TRBV7-6 and TRBJ2-3; 13 bases are a match to TRBD2. Per germline, CDR1 SGHVS and CDR2 FNYEAQ. Trimming took 5 bases from V and 0 from J; bases not matched to a gene: 11. This CDR3 is built from 19 residues. The CDR3 loop reads CASSVDPGLAGTSTDTQYF. The CDR3 DNA reads TGTGCCAGCAGCGTGGACCCGGGACTAGCGGGGACTAGCACAGATACGCAGTATTTT.

This chain connects TRBV6-5 to TRBJ2-3; 7 nucleotides agree with TRBD2. Per germline, CDR1 MNHEY and CDR2 SVGAGI. V lost 2 bases to trimming and J lost 1 base; unmatched junction nucleotides: 0. The CDR3 sequence is 14 residues long. The CDR3 protein is CASSYGGGTDTQYF. The CDR3 coding sequence is TGTGCCAGCAGTTACGGGGGGGGCACAGATACGCAGTATTTT.

The chain employs TRBV13 and TRBJ1-1, with D possibly matching TRBD1 (5 bases). Between the trimmed V and J ends, which lost 0 bases and 9 bases, there was a span of 8 bases. Germline loops: CDR1 PRHDT, CDR2 FYEKMQ (reference sequence). This CDR3 spans 12 amino acids. DNA for the CDR3: TGTGCCAGCAGCTTAGGGACAGCTCAAGCTTTCTTT. Protein: CASSLGTAQAFF.

The chain combines TRBV6-5 with TRBJ1-2; a possible D gene is TRBD1 (6 bases). Trimming took 0 bases from V and 4 from J, leaving 12 bases between them. This CDR3 has 15 residues. Germline V gene data show CDR1 as MNHEY and CDR2 as SVGAGI. In nucleotides, the CDR3 is TGTGCCAGCAGTTACTCAGGGGACACCTCCTATGGCTACACCTTC. Its protein product is CASSYSGDTSYGYTF.

This clone was seen a single time. This chain joins TRBV18 and TRBJ1-5, with 8 bases that match TRBD1. The germline V gene encodes CDR1 KGHSH and CDR2 LQKENI. This CDR3 spans 15 amino acids. The J segment lost 7 bases and the V segment lost 3 bases, leaving 8 bases of the junction unmatched. The CDR3, as DNA: TGTGCCAGCTCACCGGGACAGGAAAGTGCGCAGCCCCAGCATTTT. Translated: CASSPGQESAQPQHF.

V is TRBV30 and J is TRBJ2-1; 11 bases fit TRBD1. CDR1 GTSNPN and CDR2 SVGIG come from the germline V gene (reference sequence). V was pared by 5 bases and J by 6 bases, with 3 bases of the junction left unmatched. The CDR3 is made up of 13 amino acids. The CDR3 DNA sequence: TGTGCCTGGGGGACAGGGGGGAGCAATGAGCAGTTCTTC. It is translated as CAWGTGGSNEQFF.

This chain links TRBV10-3 with TRBJ1-1; the match to TRBD1 covers 10 bases. CDR1 is ENHRY and CDR2 is SYGVKD in the germline V gene. J gave up 4 bases and V 3 bases, and 2 bases lay outside the gene matches. The CDR3 has 14 amino acids. CDR3 residues: CAISDWDRGTEAFF. The CDR3 nucleotides read TGTGCCATCAGTGATTGGGACAGGGGCACTGAAGCTTTCTTT.

The chain is built from TRBV2 and TRBJ2-1; 13 bases fit TRBD2. The ends lost 5 bases at V and 9 bases at J; junction bases unmatched: 10. The CDR3 totals 16 residues. Germline CDR1 and CDR2: SNHLY and FYNNEI. This CDR3 is CASSSSTSGRTGEQFF. For the CDR3, the DNA is TGTGCCAGCAGTTCGTCGACTAGCGGGAGGACAGGTGAGCAGTTCTTC.

This clone appeared a few times. J is TRBJ1-4 and V is TRBV12-5; 8 nucleotides match TRBD1. This CDR3 is built from 15 residues. CDR1 and CDR2 from the germline V gene are LGHNT and FRNRAP. J gave up 1 base and V 3 bases, and 1 base lay outside the gene matches. The CDR3 spells CASGLGQGTNEKLFF. DNA for the CDR3: TGTGCTAGTGGTTTAGGACAGGGAACTAATGAAAAACTGTTTTTT.

This rearrangement joins TRBV29-1 to TRBJ2-1; 8 bases are shared with TRBD1. J gave up 4 bases and V 4 bases, and 12 bases lay outside the gene matches. Germline CDR1 and CDR2: SQVTM and ANQGSEA. The CDR3 has 16 amino acids. The CDR3 loop reads CSVAIATRQGYNEQFF. CDR3 DNA sequence: TGCAGCGTTGCCATCGCGACGCGACAGGGGTACAATGAGCAGTTCTTC.